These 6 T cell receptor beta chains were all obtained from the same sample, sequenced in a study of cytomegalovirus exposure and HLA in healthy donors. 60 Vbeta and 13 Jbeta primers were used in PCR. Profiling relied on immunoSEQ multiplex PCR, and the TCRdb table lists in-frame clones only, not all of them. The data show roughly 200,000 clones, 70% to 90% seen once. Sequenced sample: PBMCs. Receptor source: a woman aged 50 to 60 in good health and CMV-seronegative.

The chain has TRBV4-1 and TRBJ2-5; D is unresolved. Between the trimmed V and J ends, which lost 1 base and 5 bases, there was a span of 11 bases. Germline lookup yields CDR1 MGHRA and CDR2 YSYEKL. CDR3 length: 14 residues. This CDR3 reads CASSQVDSSETQYF. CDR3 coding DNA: TGCGCCAGCAGCCAAGTCGACTCCTCGGAGACCCAGTACTTC.

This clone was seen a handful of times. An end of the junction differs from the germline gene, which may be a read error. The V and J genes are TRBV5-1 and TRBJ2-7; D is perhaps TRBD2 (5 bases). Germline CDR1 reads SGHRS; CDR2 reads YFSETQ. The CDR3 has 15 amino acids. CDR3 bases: TGCGCCAGCAGCCTCGCCGGGATTCCCTCCCACGAGCAGTACTTC. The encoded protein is CASSLAGIPSHEQYF.

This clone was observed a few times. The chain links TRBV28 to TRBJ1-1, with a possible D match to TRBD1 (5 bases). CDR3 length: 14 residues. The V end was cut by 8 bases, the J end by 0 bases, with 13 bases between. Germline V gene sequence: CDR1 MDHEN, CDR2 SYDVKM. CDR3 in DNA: TGTGCCAGCCGACCCGGGGGAATGAACACTGAAGCTTTCTTT. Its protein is CASRPGGMNTEAFF.

The CDR3 DNA reads TGTGCCAGCAGCCTCGGACTAGCGGGAGGGGACAATGAGCAGTTCTTC. Translating gives CASSLGLAGGDNEQFF. V gene TRBV7-8 combines with J gene TRBJ2-1, with 15 positions matching TRBD2. V was clipped by 5 bases and J by 5 bases; unmatched bases: 4. CDR1 and CDR2 (germline): SGHVS, FQNEAQ. There are 16 residues in the CDR3.

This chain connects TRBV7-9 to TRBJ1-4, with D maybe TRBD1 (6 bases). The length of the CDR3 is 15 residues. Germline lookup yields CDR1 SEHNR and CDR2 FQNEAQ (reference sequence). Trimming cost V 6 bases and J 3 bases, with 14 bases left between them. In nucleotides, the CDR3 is TGTGCCAGCAGTTCCCGGGACACAGCTAATGAAAAACTGTTTTTT. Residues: CASSSRDTANEKLFF.

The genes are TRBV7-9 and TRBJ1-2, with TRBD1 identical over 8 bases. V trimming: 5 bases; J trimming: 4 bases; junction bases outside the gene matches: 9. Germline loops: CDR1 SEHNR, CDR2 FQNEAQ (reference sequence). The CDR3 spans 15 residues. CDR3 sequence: CASSQGDRIIYGYTF. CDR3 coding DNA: TGTGCCAGCAGCCAAGGGGACAGGATTATCTATGGCTACACCTTC. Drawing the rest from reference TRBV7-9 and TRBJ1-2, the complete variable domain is DTGVSQNPRHKITKRGQNVTFRCDPISEHNRLYWYRQTLGQGPEFLTYFQNEAQLEKSRLLSDRFSAERPKGSFSTLEIQRTEQGDSAMYLCASSQGDRIIYGYTFGSGTRLTVV.